This entry concerns a single TCR beta chain. Distinct nucleotide sequences in the sample also encode this CDR3. Profiling relied on immunoSEQ multiplex PCR, and the TCRdb table lists in-frame clones only, not all of them. The sample carries fewer than 90,000 clones, roughly 90% recorded once. This sample is drawn from a study of control samples from healthy donors and cancer patients. The CDR3 extends over 19 amino acids. Trimming cost V 6 bases and J 0 bases; bases outside gene matches: 14. Germline V gene data show CDR1 as SGHDT and CDR2 as YYEEEE. The chain is built from TRBV5-6 and TRBJ2-3, with 12 bases lining up with TRBD2. The sample was PBMCs. This clonotype was sampled from a woman aged 60-70 years with head and neck cancer. Written as DNA, the CDR3 is TGTGCCAGCACCCGGGGCCTAGCTGGGACTAGCGGGAGCACAGATACGCAGTATTTT. Its translation: CASTRGLAGTSGSTDTQYF.